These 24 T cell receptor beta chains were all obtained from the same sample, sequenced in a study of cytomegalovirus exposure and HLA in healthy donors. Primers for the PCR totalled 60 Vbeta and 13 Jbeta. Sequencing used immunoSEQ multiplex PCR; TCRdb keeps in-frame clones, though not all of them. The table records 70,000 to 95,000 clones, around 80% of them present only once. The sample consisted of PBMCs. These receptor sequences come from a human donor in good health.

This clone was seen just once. CDR3 DNA: TGCGCCAGCAGCTTGGGCTCTTCCCCGAAACAGGGGGTAGTCGGGGAGCTGTTTTTT. This codes for CASSLGSSPKQGVVGELFF. This chain uses TRBV5-1 with TRBJ2-2, with 8 bases identical to TRBD1. This CDR3 comprises 19 residues. Germline CDR1 reads SGHRS; CDR2 reads YFSETQ. With 0 bases clipped from V and 7 bases from J, the junction kept 17 bases outside the gene matches.

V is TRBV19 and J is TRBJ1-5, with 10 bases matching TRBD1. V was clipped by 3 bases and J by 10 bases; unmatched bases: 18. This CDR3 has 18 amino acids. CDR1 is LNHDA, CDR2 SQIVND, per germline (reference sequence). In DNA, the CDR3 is TGTGCCAGTAGTATCGGAATGGGACAGGGGCGCGGTATCAATCCCCAGCATTTT. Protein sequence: CASSIGMGQGRGINPQHF.

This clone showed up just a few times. The DNA for the CDR3 is TGCGCCAGCAGCTTACGCGGGGATGGGGATGAAGCTTTCTTT. Its protein product is CASSLRGDGDEAFF. The genes are TRBV5-1 and TRBJ1-1; no clear D gene. There are 14 residues in the CDR3. With 2 bases removed from V and 7 bases from J, the gap between germline ends came to 15 bases. CDR1 and CDR2 (germline): SGHRS, YFSETQ.

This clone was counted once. Written as DNA, the CDR3 is TGTGCCAGCAGCTTAGCGAGCCTCAATCAGCCCCAGCATTTT. It translates to CASSLASLNQPQHF. The chain links TRBV7-2 to TRBJ1-5, with D uncertain. The CDR3 spans 14 residues. Trimming pared 0 bases from V and 3 bases from J, leaving 6 bases between. Germline assignment: CDR1 SGHTA and CDR2 FQGNSA.

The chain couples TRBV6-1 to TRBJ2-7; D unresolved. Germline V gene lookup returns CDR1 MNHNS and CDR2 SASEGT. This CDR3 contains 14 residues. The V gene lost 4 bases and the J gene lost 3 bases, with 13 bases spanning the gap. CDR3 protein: CASSVAVIGYEQYF. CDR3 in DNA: TGTGCCAGCAGTGTAGCCGTAATCGGCTACGAGCAGTACTTC.

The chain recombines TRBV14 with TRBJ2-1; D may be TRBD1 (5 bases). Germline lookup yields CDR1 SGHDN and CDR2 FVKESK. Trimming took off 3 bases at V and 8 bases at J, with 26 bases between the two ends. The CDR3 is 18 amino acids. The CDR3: CASSHALGEFRRMDEQFF. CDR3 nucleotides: TGTGCCAGCAGCCACGCGCTAGGGGAATTTCGGCGTATGGATGAGCAGTTCTTC.

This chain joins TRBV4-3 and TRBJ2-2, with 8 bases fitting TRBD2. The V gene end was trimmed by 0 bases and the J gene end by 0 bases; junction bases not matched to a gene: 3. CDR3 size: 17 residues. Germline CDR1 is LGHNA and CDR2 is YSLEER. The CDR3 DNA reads TGCGCCAGCAGCCAAGAAATTAGCGGGGCGAACACCGGGGAGCTGTTTTTT. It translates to CASSQEISGANTGELFF.

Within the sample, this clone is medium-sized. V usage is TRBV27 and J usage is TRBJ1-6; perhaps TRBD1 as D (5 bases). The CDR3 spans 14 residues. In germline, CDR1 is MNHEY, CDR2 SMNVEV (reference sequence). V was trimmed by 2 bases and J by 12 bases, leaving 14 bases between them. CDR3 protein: CASSLVSRGEPLHF. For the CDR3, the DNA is TGTGCCAGCAGTTTAGTCTCTCGGGGGGAACCCCTCCACTTT.

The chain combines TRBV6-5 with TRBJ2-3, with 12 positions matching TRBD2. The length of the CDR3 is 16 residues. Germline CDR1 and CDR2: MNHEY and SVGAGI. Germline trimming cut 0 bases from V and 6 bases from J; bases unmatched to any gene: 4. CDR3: CASSYSPSGGVDTQYF. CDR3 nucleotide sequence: TGTGCCAGCAGTTACTCCCCTAGCGGGGGGGTTGATACGCAGTATTTT.

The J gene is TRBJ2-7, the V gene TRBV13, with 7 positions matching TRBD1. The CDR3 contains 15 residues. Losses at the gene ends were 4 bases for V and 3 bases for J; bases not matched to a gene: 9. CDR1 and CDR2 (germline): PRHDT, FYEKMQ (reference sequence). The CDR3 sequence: CASSSPSGQSYEQYF. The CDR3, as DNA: TGTGCCAGCAGCTCACCGTCGGGACAGAGCTACGAGCAGTACTTC.

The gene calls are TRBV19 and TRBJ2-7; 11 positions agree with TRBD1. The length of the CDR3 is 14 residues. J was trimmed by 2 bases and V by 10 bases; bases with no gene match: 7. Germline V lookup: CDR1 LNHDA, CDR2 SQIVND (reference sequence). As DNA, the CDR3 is TGTGCCACCCAGAGGACAGGGGGCCCCTACGAGCAGTACTTC. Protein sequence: CATQRTGGPYEQYF.

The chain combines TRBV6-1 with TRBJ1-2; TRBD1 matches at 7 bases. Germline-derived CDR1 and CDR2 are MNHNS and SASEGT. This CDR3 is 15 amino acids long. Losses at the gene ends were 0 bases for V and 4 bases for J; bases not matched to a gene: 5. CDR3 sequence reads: CASSEAHRGPYGYTF. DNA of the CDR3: TGTGCCAGCAGTGAAGCGCACAGGGGCCCCTATGGCTACACCTTC.

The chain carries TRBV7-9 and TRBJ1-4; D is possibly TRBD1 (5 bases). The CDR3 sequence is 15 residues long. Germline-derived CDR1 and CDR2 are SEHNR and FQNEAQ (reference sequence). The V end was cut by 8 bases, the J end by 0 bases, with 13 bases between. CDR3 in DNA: TGTGCCAGCGGCTCCGGGGGACCAACTAATGAAAAACTGTTTTTT. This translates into CASGSGGPTNEKLFF.

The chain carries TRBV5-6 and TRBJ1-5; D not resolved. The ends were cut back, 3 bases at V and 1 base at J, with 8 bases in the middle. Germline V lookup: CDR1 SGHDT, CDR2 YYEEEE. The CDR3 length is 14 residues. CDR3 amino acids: CASSSRGSNQPQHF. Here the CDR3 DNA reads TGTGCCAGCAGCTCCCGAGGGAGCAATCAGCCCCAGCATTTT. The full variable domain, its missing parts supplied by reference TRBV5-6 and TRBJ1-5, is DAGVTQSPTHLIKTRGQQVTLRCSPKSGHDTVSWYQQALGQGPQFIFQYYEEEERQRGNFPDRFSGHQFPNYSSELNVNALLLGDSALYLCASSSRGSNQPQHFGDGTRLSIL.

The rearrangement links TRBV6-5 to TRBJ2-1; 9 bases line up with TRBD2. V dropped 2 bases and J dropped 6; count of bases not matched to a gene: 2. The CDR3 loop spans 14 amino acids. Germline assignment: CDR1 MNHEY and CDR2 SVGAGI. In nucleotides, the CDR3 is TGTGCCAGCAGTTACGAAGCGGGGGGCAATGAGCAGTTCTTC. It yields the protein CASSYEAGGNEQFF.

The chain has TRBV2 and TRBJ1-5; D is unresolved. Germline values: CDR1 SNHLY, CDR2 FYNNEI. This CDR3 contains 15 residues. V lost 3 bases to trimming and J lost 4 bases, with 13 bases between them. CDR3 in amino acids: CASSENSLRNQPQHF. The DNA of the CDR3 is TGTGCCAGCAGTGAGAACAGCCTCAGAAATCAGCCCCAGCATTTT.

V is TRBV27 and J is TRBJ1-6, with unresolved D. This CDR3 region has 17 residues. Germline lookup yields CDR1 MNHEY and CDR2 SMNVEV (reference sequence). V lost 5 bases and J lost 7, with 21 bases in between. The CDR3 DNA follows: TGTGCCAGCAGTCCGCGGGGAGGAACAGAACCCAATTCACCCCTCCACTTT. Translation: CASSPRGGTEPNSPLHF.

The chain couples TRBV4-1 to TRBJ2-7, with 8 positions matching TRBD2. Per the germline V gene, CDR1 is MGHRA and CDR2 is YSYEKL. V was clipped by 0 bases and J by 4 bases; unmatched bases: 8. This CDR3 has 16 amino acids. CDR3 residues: CASSQDRGGTTYEQYF. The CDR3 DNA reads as TGCGCCAGCAGCCAAGATCGGGGGGGGACCACGTACGAGCAGTACTTC.

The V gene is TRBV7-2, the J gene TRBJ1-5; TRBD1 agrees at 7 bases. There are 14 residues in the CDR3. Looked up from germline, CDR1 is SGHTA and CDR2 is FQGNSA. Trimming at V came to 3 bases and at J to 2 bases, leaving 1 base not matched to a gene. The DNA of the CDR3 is TGTGCCAGCAGCTTTGACAGGGGCAATCAGCCCCAGCATTTT. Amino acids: CASSFDRGNQPQHF.

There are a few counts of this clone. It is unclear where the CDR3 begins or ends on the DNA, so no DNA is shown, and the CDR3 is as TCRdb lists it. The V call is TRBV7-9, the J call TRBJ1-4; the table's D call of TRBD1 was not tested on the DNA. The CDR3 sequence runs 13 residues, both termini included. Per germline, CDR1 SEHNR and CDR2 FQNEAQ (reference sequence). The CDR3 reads CASSFLAGAKMFF.

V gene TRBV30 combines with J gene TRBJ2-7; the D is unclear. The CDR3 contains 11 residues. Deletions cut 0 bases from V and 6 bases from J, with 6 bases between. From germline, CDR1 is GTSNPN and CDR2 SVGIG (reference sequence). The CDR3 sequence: CAWSVEVEQYF. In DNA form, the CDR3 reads TGTGCCTGGAGTGTTGAGGTCGAGCAGTACTTC.

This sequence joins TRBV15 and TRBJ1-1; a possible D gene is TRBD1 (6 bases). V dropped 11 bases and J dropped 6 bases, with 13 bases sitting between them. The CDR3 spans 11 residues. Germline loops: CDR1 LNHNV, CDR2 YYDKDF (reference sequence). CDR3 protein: CAVGAGAEAFF. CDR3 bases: TGTGCCGTAGGGGCAGGGGCTGAAGCTTTCTTT.

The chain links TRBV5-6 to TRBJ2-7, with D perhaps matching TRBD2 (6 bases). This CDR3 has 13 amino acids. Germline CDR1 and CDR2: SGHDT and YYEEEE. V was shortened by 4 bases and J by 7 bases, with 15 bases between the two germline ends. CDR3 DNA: TGTGCCAGCAGCCGACTAGAGTCTGAAGAGCAGTACTTC. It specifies CASSRLESEEQYF.

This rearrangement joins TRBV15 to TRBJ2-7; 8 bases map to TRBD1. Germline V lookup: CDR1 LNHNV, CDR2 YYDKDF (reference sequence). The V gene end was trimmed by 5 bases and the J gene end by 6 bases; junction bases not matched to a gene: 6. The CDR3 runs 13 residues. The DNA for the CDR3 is TGTGCCACCAGCCGACAGGGGACCTCCGAGCAGTACTTC. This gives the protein CATSRQGTSEQYF.